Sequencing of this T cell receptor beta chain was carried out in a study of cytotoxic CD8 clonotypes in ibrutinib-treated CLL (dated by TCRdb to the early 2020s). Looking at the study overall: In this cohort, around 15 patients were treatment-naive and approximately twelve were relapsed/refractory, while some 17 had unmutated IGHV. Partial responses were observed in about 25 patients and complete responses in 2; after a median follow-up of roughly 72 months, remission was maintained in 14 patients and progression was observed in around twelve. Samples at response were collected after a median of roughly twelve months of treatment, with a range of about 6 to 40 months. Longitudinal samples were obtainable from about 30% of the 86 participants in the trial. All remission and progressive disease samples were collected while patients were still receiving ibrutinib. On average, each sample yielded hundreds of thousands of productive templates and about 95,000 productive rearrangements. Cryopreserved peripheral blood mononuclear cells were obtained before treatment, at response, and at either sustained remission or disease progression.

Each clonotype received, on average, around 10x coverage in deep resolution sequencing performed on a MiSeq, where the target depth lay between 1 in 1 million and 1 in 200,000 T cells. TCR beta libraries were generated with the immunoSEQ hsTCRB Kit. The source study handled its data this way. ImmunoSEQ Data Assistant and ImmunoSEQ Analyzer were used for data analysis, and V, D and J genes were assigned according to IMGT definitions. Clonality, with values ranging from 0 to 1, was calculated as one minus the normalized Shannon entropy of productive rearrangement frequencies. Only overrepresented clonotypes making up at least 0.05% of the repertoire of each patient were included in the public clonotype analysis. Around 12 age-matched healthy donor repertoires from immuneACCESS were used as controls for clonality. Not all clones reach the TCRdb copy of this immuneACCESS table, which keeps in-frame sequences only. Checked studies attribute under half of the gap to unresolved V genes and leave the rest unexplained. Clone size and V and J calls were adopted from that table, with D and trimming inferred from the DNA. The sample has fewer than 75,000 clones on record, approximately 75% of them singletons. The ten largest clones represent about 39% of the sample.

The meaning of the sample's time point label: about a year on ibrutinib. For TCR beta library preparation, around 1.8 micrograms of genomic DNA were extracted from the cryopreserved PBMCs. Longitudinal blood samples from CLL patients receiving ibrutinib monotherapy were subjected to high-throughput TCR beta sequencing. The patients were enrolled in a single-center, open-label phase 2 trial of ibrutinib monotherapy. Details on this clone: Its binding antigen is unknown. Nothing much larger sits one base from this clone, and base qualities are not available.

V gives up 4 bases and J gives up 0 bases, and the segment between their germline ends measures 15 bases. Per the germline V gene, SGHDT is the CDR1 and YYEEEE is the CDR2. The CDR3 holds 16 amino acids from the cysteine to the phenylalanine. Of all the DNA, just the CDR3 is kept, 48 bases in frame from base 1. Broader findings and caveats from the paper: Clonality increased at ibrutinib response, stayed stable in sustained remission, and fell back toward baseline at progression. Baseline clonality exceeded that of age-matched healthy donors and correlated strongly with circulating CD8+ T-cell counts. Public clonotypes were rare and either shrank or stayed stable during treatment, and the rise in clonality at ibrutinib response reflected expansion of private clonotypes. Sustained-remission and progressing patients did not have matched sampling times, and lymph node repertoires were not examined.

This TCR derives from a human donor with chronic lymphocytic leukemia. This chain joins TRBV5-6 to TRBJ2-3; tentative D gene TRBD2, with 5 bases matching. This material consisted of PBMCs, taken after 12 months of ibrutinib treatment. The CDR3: CASSPAGLGSTDTQYF. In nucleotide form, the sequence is TGTGCCAGCAGCCCGGCGGGTCTAGGAAGCACAGATACGCAGTATTTT. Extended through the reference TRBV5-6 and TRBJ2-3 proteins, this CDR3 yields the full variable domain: DAGVTQSPTHLIKTRGQQVTLRCSPKSGHDTVSWYQQALGQGPQFIFQYYEEEERQRGNFPDRFSGHQFPNYSSELNVNALLLGDSALYLCASSPAGLGSTDTQYFGPGTRLTVL.